One sample yielded the 28 T cell receptor beta chains listed below, sequenced in a study of cytomegalovirus exposure and HLA in healthy donors. PCR used 60 Vbeta primers and 13 Jbeta primers. Method: immunoSEQ multiplex PCR; TCRdb's copy keeps in-frame clones and lacks some. Of 130,000 or so clones in the sample, 66% are singletons; the top ten hold 5.5% to 7.5%. Sequenced: PBMCs. The source is a woman aged 55-69 years in good health and CMV-seronegative.

The genes are TRBV29-1 and TRBJ2-5; 8 positions match TRBD2. Looked up from germline, CDR1 is SQVTM and CDR2 is ANQGSEA. CDR3 length: 13 amino acids. V shed 4 bases, J shed 4 bases, and the junction held 5 bases outside the gene matches. In nucleotides, the CDR3 is TGCAGCGTTGCAGCTAGCGGGTCAGAGACCCAGTACTTC. The encoded protein is CSVAASGSETQYF.

This clone was observed a few times. The rearrangement joins TRBV27 to TRBJ1-2; 10 bases are shared with TRBD1. The J segment lost 3 bases and the V segment lost 7 bases, leaving 20 bases of the junction unmatched. The CDR3 has 19 amino acids. Germline V gene lookup returns CDR1 MNHEY and CDR2 SMNVEV (reference sequence). CDR3 in amino acids: CASKDRASWGTGDHYGYTF. The CDR3 DNA reads as TGTGCCAGCAAAGACCGGGCATCGTGGGGGACAGGGGATCACTATGGCTACACCTTC.

This clone was observed a few times. The V call is TRBV7-8, the J call TRBJ2-7; maybe TRBD1 (6 bases). Germline CDR1 and CDR2: SGHVS and FQNEAQ. V was trimmed by 5 bases and J by 7 bases, leaving 15 bases between them. The CDR3 covers 13 residues. Here the CDR3 reads CASSRKGDREQYF. CDR3 nucleotide sequence: TGTGCCAGCAGCCGTAAGGGGGATAGGGAGCAGTACTTC.

The CDR3 region is CASSPRAGLSYNEQFF. CDR3 DNA: TGTGCCAGCTCACCTAGAGCGGGACTTTCCTACAATGAGCAGTTCTTC. This chain connects TRBV18 to TRBJ2-1; 7 bases line up with TRBD2. The germline V gene encodes CDR1 KGHSH and CDR2 LQKENI. The V segment lost 3 bases and the J segment 1 base; nucleotides outside the gene matches: 6. This CDR3 spans 16 amino acids.

At least ten counts were recorded for this clone. The same CDR3 arises from other DNA sequences in this sample as well. J is TRBJ1-1 and V is TRBV7-2; no firm D call. The germline CDR1 and CDR2 sequences are SGHTA and FQGNSA. The CDR3 contains 14 residues. With 1 base removed from V and 2 bases from J, the gap between germline ends came to 8 bases. This chain's CDR3 is CASSLVRGNTEAFF. The CDR3 coding sequence is TGTGCCAGCAGCTTAGTTCGGGGAAACACTGAAGCTTTCTTT.

This clone showed up just a few times. This chain uses TRBV6-5 with TRBJ2-7, with 7 bases that match TRBD1. The CDR3 has 15 amino acids. The germline V gene encodes CDR1 MNHEY and CDR2 SVGAGI. The V and J ends lost 6 bases and 0 bases, in that order; junction bases with no gene match: 8. This CDR3 is CASRTGQWNSYEQYF. As DNA, the CDR3 is TGTGCCAGCAGGACGGGACAGTGGAACTCCTACGAGCAGTACTTC.

A word on this clone: One end of the junction fails to match germline, which may point to a read error. The chain uses TRBV15 and TRBJ1-5; 7 positions match TRBD1. The CDR3 covers 18 residues. Germline CDR1 reads LNHNV; CDR2 reads YYDKDF (reference sequence). The CDR3 DNA follows: TGTGCCGCCAGCGGACGTTTTTCGGGACAGAGGAGCAATCAGCCCCAGCATTTT. Translation: CAASGRFSGQRSNQPQHF.

The gene calls are TRBV9 and TRBJ2-7, with a possible D match to TRBD1 (6 bases). CDR3 size: 14 residues. Germline loops: CDR1 SGDLS, CDR2 YYNGEE. The V gene lost 0 bases and the J gene lost 2 bases, with 9 bases spanning the gap. This CDR3 is CASSVGTEAYEQYF. Written as DNA, the CDR3 is TGTGCCAGCAGCGTAGGGACAGAGGCCTACGAGCAGTACTTC.

This clone has more than one count but fewer than ten. The chain combines TRBV9 with TRBJ2-1; TRBD1 might be the D (6 bases). V was clipped by 4 bases and J by 1 base, with 12 bases between them. The germline V gene encodes CDR1 SGDLS and CDR2 YYNGEE. The CDR3 sequence is 15 residues long. CDR3 region: CASSPTGTSYNEQFF. CDR3 DNA: TGTGCCAGCAGCCCGACCGGGACATCCTACAATGAGCAGTTCTTC.

This rearrangement joins TRBV6-5 to TRBJ1-6; 9 bases fit TRBD1. With V trimmed by 2 bases and J by 9 bases, 5 bases remained unmatched. Germline V gene sequence: CDR1 MNHEY, CDR2 SVGAGI. This CDR3 is 15 amino acids long. The CDR3 loop reads CASSYAQGAFSPLHF. The CDR3 coding sequence is TGTGCCAGCAGTTACGCACAGGGGGCTTTTTCACCCCTCCACTTT.

The chain couples TRBV28 to TRBJ2-7, with TRBD2 as a possible D gene (5 bases). CDR1 is MDHEN, CDR2 SYDVKM, per germline. Trimming pared 7 bases from V and 6 bases from J, leaving 16 bases between. This CDR3 is 13 amino acids long. This CDR3 is CASTPGVRREQYF. CDR3 bases: TGTGCCAGCACCCCCGGGGTCAGGCGCGAGCAGTACTTC.

The rearrangement links TRBV15 to TRBJ1-5, with D perhaps TRBD1 (5 bases). The germline V gene has CDR1 LNHNV and CDR2 YYDKDF (reference sequence). The CDR3 length is 16 residues. V lost 0 bases and J 7 bases, leaving 16 bases between the germline ends. As DNA, the CDR3 is TGTGCCACCAGCAGAGATCGGGGGGTGGTGGGACAGCCCCAGCATTTT. Amino acid sequence: CATSRDRGVVGQPQHF.

This clone was picked up a small number of times. The rearrangement uses TRBV5-1 and TRBJ2-3; D call uncertain. The CDR3 is 15 amino acids. CDR1 and CDR2 (germline): SGHRS, YFSETQ. V was shortened by 0 bases and J by 2 bases, with 10 bases between the two germline ends. The CDR3: CASSLDLGITDTQYF. The CDR3 region has the DNA TGCGCCAGCAGCTTGGACTTGGGCATCACAGATACGCAGTATTTT.

The V and J genes are TRBV1 and TRBJ2-7; TRBD2, the D gene given by the table, was not confirmed from the DNA. TRBV1 is shown as a pseudogene. The CDR3 has 17 residues. CDR3: CTSSQEWGVQSSYEQYF. The CDR3 coding sequence is TGCACCAGCAGCCAAGAGTGGGGGGTCCAGAGCTCCTACGAGCAGTACTTC.

J is TRBJ2-3 and V is TRBV4-2, with 11 bases matching TRBD2. Germline CDR1 LGHNA, CDR2 YNFKEQ. Unmatched junction bases numbered 8, after V lost 3 bases and J lost 6 bases. The CDR3 spans 16 residues. Here the CDR3 DNA reads TGTGCCAGCAGCCATGATGTGACTAGCGGGGCGGATACGCAGTATTTT. It codes for CASSHDVTSGADTQYF.

This clone was seen a handful of times. This rearrangement joins TRBV15 to TRBJ2-2; tentative D call: TRBD2 (6 bases). CDR3 length equals 16 residues. Germline V gene data show CDR1 as LNHNV and CDR2 as YYDKDF (reference sequence). V was trimmed by 3 bases and J by 1 base, leaving 12 bases between them. The CDR3 here is CATSSPGLLNTGELFF. The CDR3 DNA is TGTGCCACCAGCAGCCCGGGACTCCTGAACACCGGGGAGCTGTTTTTT.

V is TRBV4-2 and J is TRBJ2-1, with 11 positions matching TRBD1. Trimming cost V 0 bases and J 2 bases; bases outside gene matches: 3. Germline-derived CDR1 and CDR2 are LGHNA and YNFKEQ. The CDR3 has 17 amino acids. CDR3 in DNA: TGTGCCAGCAGCCAAGAGGGGACAGGGGGAACCTACAATGAGCAGTTCTTC. As protein: CASSQEGTGGTYNEQFF.

The rearrangement joins TRBV7-3 to TRBJ2-2; D unclear. Trimming removed 1 base from V and 4 bases from J, with 7 bases in between. The CDR3 runs to 14 residues. The germline gives CDR1 SGHTA, CDR2 FQGTGA. The DNA of the CDR3 is TGTGCCAGCAGCTTAAAGCCGGTCACCGGGGAGCTGTTTTTT. Its translation is CASSLKPVTGELFF.

As regards this clone: This specimen includes other DNA sequences encoding the same CDR3. This chain uses TRBV15 with TRBJ1-4, with TRBD1 matching 9 bases. The germline gives CDR1 LNHNV, CDR2 YYDKDF (reference sequence). V lost 3 bases, J lost 7 bases, and 0 bases stayed unmatched. The CDR3 contains 13 residues. CDR3 in DNA: TGTGCCACCAGCAGGGACAGGGGTGAAAAACTGTTTTTT. Translating it yields CATSRDRGEKLFF.

In nucleotides, the CDR3 is TGTGCCAGCAGCCGGAGATCGAACACTGAAGCTTTCTTT. It encodes CASSRRSNTEAFF. This sequence joins TRBV16 and TRBJ1-1, with D unresolved. The CDR3 runs 13 residues. V was shortened by 4 bases and J by 1 base, with 7 bases between the two germline ends. Germline CDR1 KGHSY, CDR2 FQNENV.

This chain connects TRBV6-1 to TRBJ2-2; TRBD1 aligns across 9 bases. Germline assignment: CDR1 MNHNS and CDR2 SASEGT. The CDR3 consists of 15 residues. With 6 bases clipped from V and 4 bases from J, the junction kept 6 bases outside the gene matches. The CDR3 DNA follows: TGTGCCAGCAGGGTACAGGGGGCGGGCACCGGGGAGCTGTTTTTT. It translates to CASRVQGAGTGELFF.

The rearrangement uses TRBV5-5 and TRBJ1-4, with D unresolved. V lost 1 base and J lost 8, with 9 bases in between. The germline CDR1 and CDR2 sequences are SGHKS and YYEKEE (reference sequence). The CDR3 runs 13 residues. CDR3 region: CASSLSPGEKLFF. Written as DNA, the CDR3 is TGTGCCAGCAGCTTGAGTCCCGGGGAAAAACTGTTTTTT.

This clone turned up a few times. This chain uses TRBV7-6 with TRBJ1-3, with D maybe TRBD1 (6 bases). The CDR3 length is 18 residues. V was shortened by 1 base and J by 0 bases, with 16 bases between the two germline ends. Germline V gives CDR1 SGHVS, CDR2 FNYEAQ. This CDR3 reads CASSLGGRAPHSGNTIYF. Here the CDR3 DNA reads TGTGCCAGCAGCTTAGGGGGGCGGGCCCCCCACTCTGGAAACACCATATATTTT. Drawing the rest from reference TRBV7-6 and TRBJ1-3, the complete variable domain is GAGVSQSPRYKVTKRGQDVALRCDPISGHVSLYWYRQALGQGPEFLTYFNYEAQQDKSGLPNDRFSAERPEGSISTLTIQRTEQRDSAMYRCASSLGGRAPHSGNTIYFGEGSWLTVV.

In the case of this clone: Other DNA sequences of this sample code for an identical CDR3. The chain uses TRBV7-2 and TRBJ1-5; TRBD1 matches at 9 bases. CDR3 length: 15 residues. Unmatched junction bases numbered 2, after V lost 4 bases and J lost 1 base. Germline V CDR1 and CDR2: SGHTA, FQGNSA. CDR3 in DNA: TGTGCCAGCAGCTCACAGGGGGCGAGCAATCAGCCCCAGCATTTT. Protein sequence: CASSSQGASNQPQHF.

V and J are TRBV12-2 and TRBJ2-1; no check of the table's D call, TRBD1, against the DNA was made. TRBV12-2 is reported as a pseudogene. CDR3 size: 12 residues. The CDR3, as DNA: TGTGCAAGTCGCCCCCAGTACAATGAGCAGTTCTTC. It translates to CASRPQYNEQFF.

This clone showed up just a few times. The chain joins TRBV19 to TRBJ1-1, with 8 nucleotides matching TRBD1. The V gene end was trimmed by 4 bases and the J gene end by 7 bases; junction bases not matched to a gene: 5. The CDR3 extends over 13 amino acids. Germline CDR1 is LNHDA and CDR2 is SQIVND (reference sequence). CDR3 DNA: TGTGCCAGTAGTACCCCAGGGGGCCGTGAAGCTTTCTTT. Its protein product is CASSTPGGREAFF.

The chain carries TRBV25-1 and TRBJ2-5; TRBD2 agrees at 10 bases. The J call could be wrong; TRBJ2-7 is a better fit for the DNA end. In germline, CDR1 is MGHDK, CDR2 SYGVNS. The CDR3 has 15 amino acids. The CDR3 here is CASSDPAGGPAEQYF. The CDR3, as DNA: TGTGCCAGCAGTGATCCAGCGGGAGGGCCTGCCGAGCAGTACTTC.

The chain has TRBV18 and TRBJ1-4; 8 bases match TRBD1. The CDR3 sequence is 13 residues long. V gave up 6 bases and J gave up 5 bases; unmatched junction bases: 2. The germline V gene encodes CDR1 KGHSH and CDR2 LQKENI. CDR3 protein: CASSDRGNEKLFF. Written as DNA, the CDR3 is TGTGCCAGCTCCGACAGGGGAAATGAAAAACTGTTTTTT. Full variable domain (missing parts from reference TRBV18 and TRBJ1-4): NAGVMQNPRHLVRRRGQEARLRCSPMKGHSHVYWYRQLPEEGLKFMVYLQKENIIDESGMPKERFSAEFPKEGPSILRIQQVVRGDSAAYFCASSDRGNEKLFFGSGTQLSVL.